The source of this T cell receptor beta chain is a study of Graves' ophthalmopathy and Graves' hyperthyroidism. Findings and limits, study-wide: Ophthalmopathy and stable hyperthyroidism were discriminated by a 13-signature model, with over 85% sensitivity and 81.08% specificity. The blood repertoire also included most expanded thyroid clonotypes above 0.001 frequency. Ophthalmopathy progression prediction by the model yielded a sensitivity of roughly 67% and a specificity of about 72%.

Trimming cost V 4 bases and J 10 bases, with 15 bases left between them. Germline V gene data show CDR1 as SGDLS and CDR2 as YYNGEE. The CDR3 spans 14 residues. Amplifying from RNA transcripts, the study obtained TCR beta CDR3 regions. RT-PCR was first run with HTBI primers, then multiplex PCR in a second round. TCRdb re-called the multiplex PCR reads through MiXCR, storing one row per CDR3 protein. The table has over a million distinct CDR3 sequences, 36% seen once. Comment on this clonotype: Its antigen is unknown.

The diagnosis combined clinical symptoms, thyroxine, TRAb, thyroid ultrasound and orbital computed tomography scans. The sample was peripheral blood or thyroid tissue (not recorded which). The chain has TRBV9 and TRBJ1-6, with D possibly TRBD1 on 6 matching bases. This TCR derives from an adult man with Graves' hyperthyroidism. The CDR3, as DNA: TGTGCCAGCAGCACCTGGACAGTAGGCTCACCCCTCCACTTT. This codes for CASSTWTVGSPLHF.